This entry lists 16 T cell receptor beta chains sequenced from one sample in a study of T cell responses to AZD1222 COVID-19 vaccine. The protocol was immunoSEQ multiplex PCR, while the TCRdb copy is restricted to in-frame clones and leaves out a portion. Of roughly 120,000 clones in the sample, just under 90% are singletons; the top ten hold around 4.5%. This material consisted of peripheral blood, taken on day 0 of AZD1222 vaccination. These TCRs come from an adult in good health.

V is TRBV2 and J is TRBJ2-5; 7 bases agree with TRBD1. The CDR3 has 15 amino acids. With 3 bases clipped from V and 4 bases from J, the junction kept 8 bases outside the gene matches. Germline-derived CDR1 and CDR2 are SNHLY and FYNNEI. The CDR3 DNA sequence: TGTGCCAGCAGTGATCACAGGGGCACGACAGAGACCCAGTACTTC. Residues: CASSDHRGTTETQYF. Full variable domain (outside the CDR3, taken from reference TRBV2 and TRBJ2-5): EPEVTQTPSHQVTQMGQEVILRCVPISNHLYFYWYRQILGQKVEFLVSFYNNEISEKSEIFDDQFSVERPDGSNFTLKIRSTKLEDSAMYFCASSDHRGTTETQYFGPGTRLLVL.

The chain carries TRBV7-8 and TRBJ2-7; D possibly uses TRBD1 or TRBD2 (5 bases each). The germline CDR1 and CDR2 sequences are SGHVS and FQNEAQ. Deletions cut 4 bases from V and 5 bases from J, with 18 bases between. This CDR3 is 15 amino acids long. CDR3 residues: CASSSRPGPGDEQYF. The DNA for the CDR3 is TGTGCCAGCAGCTCTAGGCCGGGACCAGGTGACGAGCAGTACTTC.

The chain links TRBV5-1 to TRBJ1-1; 8 bases align to TRBD1. Germline V lookup: CDR1 SGHRS, CDR2 YFSETQ. Trimming at V came to 1 base and at J to 0 bases, leaving 8 bases not matched to a gene. This CDR3 is 17 amino acids long. The DNA for the CDR3 is TGCGCCAGCAGCTTGACCAGGACAGGGCTAATGAACACTGAAGCTTTCTTT. It codes for CASSLTRTGLMNTEAFF.

The gene calls are TRBV24-1 and TRBJ1-2; 12 bases are a match to TRBD1. V lost 4 bases, J lost 8 bases, and 4 bases stayed unmatched. Looked up from germline, CDR1 is KGHDR and CDR2 is SFDVKD. The CDR3 contains 14 residues. The CDR3 region is CATSEAGTGGGYTF. Here the CDR3 DNA reads TGTGCCACCAGTGAGGCCGGGACAGGGGGCGGCTACACCTTC.

The chain links TRBV19 to TRBJ2-1; D unclear. CDR1 is LNHDA and CDR2 is SQIVND in the germline V gene (reference sequence). The V end was cut by 0 bases, the J end by 7 bases, with 19 bases between. CDR3 length: 17 amino acids. CDR3 nucleotide sequence: TGTGCCAGTAGTATAGATAGTAGGCGGATCGGTGGAAATGAGCAGTTCTTC. Amino acids: CASSIDSRRIGGNEQFF. Combining the CDR3 with reference TRBV19 and TRBJ2-1 gives the whole variable domain DGGITQSPKYLFRKEGQNVTLSCEQNLNHDAMYWYRQDPGQGLRLIYYSQIVNDFQKGDIAEGYSVSREKKESFPLTVTSAQKNPTAFYLCASSIDSRRIGGNEQFFGPGTRLTVL.

The chain recombines TRBV30 with TRBJ1-2; D possibly corresponds to TRBD1 (5 bases). Germline V gene sequence: CDR1 GTSNPN, CDR2 SVGIG (reference sequence). This CDR3 comprises 14 residues. The V end lost 3 bases, the J end lost 5 bases, and 16 bases lay between the germline ends. The CDR3 reads CAWSRQASGYGYTF. The CDR3 coding sequence is TGTGCCTGGAGCCGTCAGGCCTCAGGGTATGGCTACACCTTC.

The chain is built from TRBV4-1 and TRBJ2-1; D gene unclear. Germline CDR1 reads MGHRA; CDR2 reads YSYEKL. The germline V and J ends were trimmed by 8 bases and 6 bases, with 20 bases remaining between them. The CDR3 spans 15 residues. CDR3 nucleotide sequence: TGCGCCAGCGCCTCTCAGCAGAACCACCGCAATGAGCAGTTCTTC. Translating it yields CASASQQNHRNEQFF.

This clone has at least ten counts. The chain has TRBV11-2 and TRBJ1-1, with unresolved D. Germline CDR1 reads SGHAT; CDR2 reads FQNNGV. The CDR3 has 13 residues. Trimming took off 1 base at V and 0 bases at J, with 3 bases between the two ends. The CDR3 protein is CASSLGLNTEAFF. CDR3 nucleotides: TGTGCCAGCAGCTTAGGGCTGAACACTGAAGCTTTCTTT.

J is TRBJ2-5 and V is TRBV10-2; the match to TRBD2 covers 7 bases. V was pared by 5 bases and J by 4 bases, with 10 bases of the junction left unmatched. This CDR3 comprises 15 residues. Germline V gene data show CDR1 as WSHSY and CDR2 as SAAADI. CDR3 amino acids: CASSPRTRASETQYF. The DNA of the CDR3 is TGCGCCAGCAGTCCCAGGACTAGGGCATCAGAGACCCAGTACTTC.

V and J are TRBV27 and TRBJ2-5; D is unresolved. CDR3 length: 14 residues. CDR1 MNHEY and CDR2 SMNVEV come from the germline V gene (reference sequence). V lost 4 bases, J lost 4 bases, and 13 bases lay in between. CDR3 residues: CASSSSHPTETQYF. CDR3 coding DNA: TGTGCCAGCAGTTCATCTCACCCAACAGAGACCCAGTACTTC.

The J gene is TRBJ2-7, the V gene TRBV12-5, with D perhaps matching TRBD1 or TRBD2 (5 bases each). The germline CDR1 and CDR2 sequences are LGHNT and FRNRAP. V lost 3 bases and J 3 bases, leaving 15 bases between the germline ends. The CDR3 extends over 15 amino acids. The CDR3 region has the DNA TGTGCTAGTGGTTTTAACCGGGACGGGAACTACGAGCAGTACTTC. Protein sequence: CASGFNRDGNYEQYF.

The V call is TRBV7-2, the J call TRBJ1-2, with 11 bases lining up with TRBD1. V trimming: 2 bases; J trimming: 8 bases; junction bases outside the gene matches: 10. This CDR3 comprises 16 residues. Germline V CDR1 and CDR2: SGHTA, FQGNSA. CDR3 DNA: TGTGCCAGCAGCTTATCGACCGGGACAGGGGGGAGAGGCTACACCTTC. This gives the protein CASSLSTGTGGRGYTF. Full variable domain (remainder filled in from reference TRBV7-2 and TRBJ1-2): GAGVSQSPSNKVTEKGKDVELRCDPISGHTALYWYRQSLGQGLEFLIYFQGNSAPDKSGLPSDRFSAERTGGSVSTLTIQRTQQEDSAVYLCASSLSTGTGGRGYTFGSGTRLTVV.

The rearrangement joins TRBV4-2 to TRBJ2-5; D possibly uses TRBD1 or TRBD2 (5 bases each). Germline V gene lookup returns CDR1 LGHNA and CDR2 YNFKEQ. The CDR3 runs 15 residues. V lost 0 bases and J 1 base, leaving 9 bases between the germline ends. The CDR3 spells CASSQDGDGQETQYF. The CDR3 bases are TGTGCCAGCAGCCAAGATGGGGACGGCCAAGAGACCCAGTACTTC.

The gene calls are TRBV19 and TRBJ1-1; D uncertain. This CDR3 has 13 residues. The germline V gene has CDR1 LNHDA and CDR2 SQIVND (reference sequence). Deletions cut 5 bases from V and 4 bases from J, with 11 bases between. The CDR3 coding sequence is TGTGCCAGTAGTCCCTCCGTTGGCACTGAAGCTTTCTTT. Amino acids: CASSPSVGTEAFF.

This rearrangement joins TRBV29-1 to TRBJ2-5, with D unresolved. Trimming removed 4 bases from V and 0 bases from J, with 6 bases in between. The CDR3 runs to 12 residues. Germline CDR1 and CDR2: SQVTM and ANQGSEA. The CDR3: CSVVVNQETQYF. CDR3 in DNA: TGCAGCGTTGTGGTGAACCAAGAGACCCAGTACTTC.

V and J are TRBV27 and TRBJ2-7; 11 positions match TRBD1. This CDR3 comprises 16 residues. The ends lost 5 bases at V and 6 bases at J; junction bases unmatched: 12. Germline lookup yields CDR1 MNHEY and CDR2 SMNVEV (reference sequence). CDR3 bases: TGTGCCAGCAGTACCACCCCGCCGGGACAGGGGGGCGAGCAGTACTTC. Its translation: CASSTTPPGQGGEQYF.